This T cell receptor (beta chain) appears in the sequencing data of a study of T-cell memory formation after mild COVID-19 (dated by TCRdb to the early 2020s). About the full investigation: TCR sequence clusters from the two donors were found to be largely donor specific. In a couple of donors, T-cell clones that expanded and contracted after mild COVID-19 were followed by sequencing TCRalpha and TCRbeta repertoires longitudinally. Two young, previously healthy adult volunteers, one female and one male, were included in the cohort. Overall study results and their limits: Some responding clones were detected in pre-infection memory, which suggested that pre-existing cross-reactive memory T cells had joined the SARS-CoV-2 response. The study included only two mild cases, and larger cohorts that include severe cases with pre-infection samples were judged to be necessary. SARS-CoV-2 specificity was not confirmed for the second-wave clones peaking on day 37. From day 15 to 85, contracting clones showed balanced CD4/CD8 phenotypes, whereas a second wave of clones that expanded from day 15 to 37 leaned towards CD4+. Contracting CD4+ clones were found mainly in CM and EM memory subsets, while CD8+ clones were enriched in EMRA.

This clonotype showed up just a few times. This receptor's antigen is unknown. Per-nucleotide qualities are absent, and no much larger clonotype sits a single base away. The sample was run on an Illumina NovaSeq 6000. TCRalpha and TCRbeta cDNA libraries were built by 5'RACE with constant-segment primers, adding sample barcodes and unique molecular identifiers. Trizol reagent was used to extract RNA from every sample. Library amplification was performed in two PCR steps, and a second sample barcode and Illumina TruSeq adapters were introduced in the second step. The libraries were sequenced on an Illumina NovaSeq using 2 x 150 bp paired-end reads. Regarding the original processing steps: Reads were demultiplexed and collapsed into UMI-guided consensus sequences with migec v1.2.7. Using mixcr v2.1.11, UMI consensuses were aligned to TRA and TRB V and J templates and then assembled into clonotypes. A clonotype was counted as expanded or contracted only if both edgeR and NoisET called the change significant, with noise models trained on biological replicates. For edgeR calls, the thresholds were a false discovery rate-adjusted p below 0.01 and a log2 fold-change of 1. PCA with hierarchical clustering of max-normalized trajectories of the 1000 most abundant clonotypes was used as exploratory dynamics analysis. Separately sequenced CD4+ and CD8+ repertoires were used to assign the CD4 or CD8 phenotype of responding clones. TCRdb's own reprocessing of the public reads used fastp at Q25 and MiXCR and kept productive beta chains. Identical CDR3 proteins give one entry, which carries the most common genes and DNA. These V and J calls originate from TCRdb's pipeline instead of the authors' own analysis. The sample table holds 560,000 or so distinct CDR3 sequences, of which around 16% were seen once. The top ten clonotypes cover around 7.8% of the sample.

Per the germline V gene (reference sequence), SEHNR is the CDR1 and FQNEAQ is the CDR2. Its CDR3 holds 16 amino acids, cysteine through phenylalanine. The only DNA kept is the CDR3, 48 bases in frame from the first base. V lost 3 bases and J lost 1 base, and the count of bases not matched to a germline gene is 4. PBMCs were isolated by Ficoll-Paque density gradient centrifugation. Recombination linked TRBV7-9 to TRBJ2-3, and TRBD2 matches 10 of the central bases. The sequencing sample was made of PBMCs or a T cell subset sorted from them (not recorded which). This receptor was identified in an adult woman who had mild COVID-19 (a few samples of this study predate the infection). The sample titles of this study are shuffled in the database, so cell type and time point are left out; the donor was told from shared clones. The bases read TGTGCCAGCAGCTTCCGTACTAGCGGGGGCACAGATACGCAGTATTTT. It translates as CASSFRTSGGTDTQYF.